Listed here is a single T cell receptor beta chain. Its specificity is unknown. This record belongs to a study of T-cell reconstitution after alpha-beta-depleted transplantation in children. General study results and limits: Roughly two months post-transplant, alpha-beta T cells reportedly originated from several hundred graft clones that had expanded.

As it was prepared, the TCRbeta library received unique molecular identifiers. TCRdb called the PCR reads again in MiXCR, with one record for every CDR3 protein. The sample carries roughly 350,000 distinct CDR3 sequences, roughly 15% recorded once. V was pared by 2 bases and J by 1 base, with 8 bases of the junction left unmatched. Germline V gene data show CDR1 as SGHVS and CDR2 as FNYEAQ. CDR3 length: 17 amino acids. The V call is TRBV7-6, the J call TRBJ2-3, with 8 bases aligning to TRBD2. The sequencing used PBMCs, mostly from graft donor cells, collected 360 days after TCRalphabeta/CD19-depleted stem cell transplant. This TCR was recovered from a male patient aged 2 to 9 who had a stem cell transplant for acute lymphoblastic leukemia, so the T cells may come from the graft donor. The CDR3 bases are TGTGCCAGCAGCTTATTCCCCGGGACTAGAGGCACAGATACGCAGTATTTT. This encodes CASSLFPGTRGTDTQYF.